This section outlines one T cell receptor (beta chain) sequence together with its context. Antigen specificity is unknown. These data belong to a study of shared clonotypes between healthy human individuals. Study at large: Those who served as donors were a couple of women and a few men between the ages of 18 and 49.

Study-wide points: Naive CD4 clonotype sharing across a handful of donors was 4% to 5%. Naive subsets usually exceeded memory subsets in estimated richness.

The authors distributed each subset's genomic DNA evenly over several immunoSEQ plates. Libraries were prepared by immunoSEQ multiplex PCR; TCRdb keeps only in-frame clonotypes and omits some of them. The table has over a million clones, 75% to 85% seen once. V trimming: 0 bases; J trimming: 3 bases; junction bases outside the gene matches: 10. CDR3 length equals 18 residues. Germline V lookup: CDR1 SGHNT, CDR2 YYREEE (reference sequence). This sequence originates from a man aged 18 to 29 in good health. Some clones in this sample may be carry-over from other donors' samples. The sequenced material came from memory CD4+ T cells from PBMCs. Subset specified: CD45RA-negative fraction. The chain joins TRBV5-4 to TRBJ2-1; 9 bases line up with TRBD2. The CDR3 sequence: CASSLAQILAGGYNEQFF. CDR3 DNA: TGTGCCAGCAGCTTGGCGCAGATACTAGCGGGTGGCTACAATGAGCAGTTCTTC. Full variable domain (outside the CDR3, taken from reference TRBV5-4 and TRBJ2-1): ETGVTQSPTHLIKTRGQQVTLRCSSQSGHNTVSWYQQALGQGPQFIFQYYREEENGRGNFPPRFSGLQFPNYSSELNVNALELDDSALYLCASSLAQILAGGYNEQFFGPGTRLTVL.